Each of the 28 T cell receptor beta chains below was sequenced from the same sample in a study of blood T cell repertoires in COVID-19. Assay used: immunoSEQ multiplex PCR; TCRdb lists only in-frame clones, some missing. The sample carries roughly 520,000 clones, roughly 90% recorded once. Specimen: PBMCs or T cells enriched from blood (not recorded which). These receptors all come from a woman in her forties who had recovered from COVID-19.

CDR3 in DNA: TGTGCCAGCAGCTATAAGGCAGGGGGCACTAACACCGGGGAGCTGTTTTTT. It is translated as CASSYKAGGTNTGELFF. The chain recombines TRBV11-2 with TRBJ2-2, with 8 nucleotides matching TRBD1. Unmatched junction bases numbered 9, after V lost 4 bases and J lost 2 bases. The germline V gene has CDR1 SGHAT and CDR2 FQNNGV. The CDR3 loop spans 17 amino acids.

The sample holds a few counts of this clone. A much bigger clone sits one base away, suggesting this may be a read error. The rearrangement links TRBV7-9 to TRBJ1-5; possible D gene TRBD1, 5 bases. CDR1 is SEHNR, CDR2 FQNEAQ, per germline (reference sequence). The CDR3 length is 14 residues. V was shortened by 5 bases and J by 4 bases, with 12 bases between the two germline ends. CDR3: CASSAGGDNQPQHF. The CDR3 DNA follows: TGTGCCAGCAGCGCGGGGGGGGATAATCAGCCCCAGCATTTT.

The CDR3 spells CASSLNGGSYNEQFF. For the CDR3, the DNA is TGCGCCAGCAGCTTGAATGGCGGCTCCTACAATGAGCAGTTCTTC. This chain links TRBV5-1 with TRBJ2-1; D gene unclear. CDR3 size: 15 residues. V was pared by 1 base and J by 0 bases, with 8 bases between. Looked up from germline, CDR1 is SGHRS and CDR2 is YFSETQ.

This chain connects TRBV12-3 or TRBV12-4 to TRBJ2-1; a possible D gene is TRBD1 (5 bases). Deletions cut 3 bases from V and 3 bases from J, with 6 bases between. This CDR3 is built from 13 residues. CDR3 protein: CASSFDSYNEQFF. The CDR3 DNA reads TGTGCCAGCAGTTTCGACAGCTACAATGAGCAGTTCTTC.

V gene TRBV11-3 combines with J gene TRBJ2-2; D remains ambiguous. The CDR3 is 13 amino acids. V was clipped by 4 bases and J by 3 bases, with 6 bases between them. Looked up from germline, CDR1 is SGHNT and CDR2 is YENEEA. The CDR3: CASSYADTGELFF. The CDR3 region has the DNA TGTGCCAGCAGCTATGCGGACACCGGGGAGCTGTTTTTT.

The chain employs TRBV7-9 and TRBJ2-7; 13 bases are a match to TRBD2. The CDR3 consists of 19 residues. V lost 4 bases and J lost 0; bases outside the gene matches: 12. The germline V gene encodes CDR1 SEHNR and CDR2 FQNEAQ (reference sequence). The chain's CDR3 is CASSSGTSGVKAYSYEQYF. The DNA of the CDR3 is TGTGCCAGCAGCTCCGGGACTAGCGGGGTCAAGGCCTACTCCTACGAGCAGTACTTC. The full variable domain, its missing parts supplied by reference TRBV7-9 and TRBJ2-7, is DTGVSQNPRHKITKRGQNVTFRCDPISEHNRLYWYRQTLGQGPEFLTYFQNEAQLEKSRLLSDRFSAERPKGSFSTLEIQRTEQGDSAMYLCASSSGTSGVKAYSYEQYFGPGTRLTVT.

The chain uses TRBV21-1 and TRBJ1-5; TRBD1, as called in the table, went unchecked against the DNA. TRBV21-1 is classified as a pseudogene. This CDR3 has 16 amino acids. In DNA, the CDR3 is TGTGCCAGCAGTCCTATCAAAAACAGGCGCAATCAGCCCCAGCATTTT. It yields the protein CASSPIKNRRNQPQHF.

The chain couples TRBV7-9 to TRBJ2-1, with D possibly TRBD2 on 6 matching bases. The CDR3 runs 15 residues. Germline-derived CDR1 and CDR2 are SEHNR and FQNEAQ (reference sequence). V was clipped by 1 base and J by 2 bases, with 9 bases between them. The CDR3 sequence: CASSLVGEAYNEQFF. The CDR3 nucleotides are TGTGCCAGCAGCTTAGTCGGGGAGGCCTACAATGAGCAGTTCTTC.

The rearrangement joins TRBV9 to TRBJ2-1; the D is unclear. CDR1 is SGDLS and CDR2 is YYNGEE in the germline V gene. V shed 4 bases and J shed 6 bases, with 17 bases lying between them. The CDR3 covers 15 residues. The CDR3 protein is CASSPYEATINEQFF. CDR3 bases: TGTGCCAGCAGCCCCTACGAGGCAACCATCAATGAGCAGTTCTTC.

CDR3 sequence reads: CASSLSGGDQPQHF. The DNA of the CDR3 is TGTGCCAGCAGCTTATCGGGGGGCGATCAGCCCCAGCATTTT. The gene calls are TRBV7-9 and TRBJ1-5; D might be TRBD1 (6 bases). Germline lookup yields CDR1 SEHNR and CDR2 FQNEAQ (reference sequence). Trimming removed 2 bases from V and 5 bases from J, with 10 bases in between. The CDR3 has 14 residues.

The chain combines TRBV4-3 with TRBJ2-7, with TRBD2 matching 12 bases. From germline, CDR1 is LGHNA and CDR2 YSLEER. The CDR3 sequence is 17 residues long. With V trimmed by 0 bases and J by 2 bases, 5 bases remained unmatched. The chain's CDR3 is CASSQDGTSGRPYEQYF. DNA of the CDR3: TGCGCCAGCAGCCAAGATGGGACTAGCGGGCGGCCCTACGAGCAGTACTTC.

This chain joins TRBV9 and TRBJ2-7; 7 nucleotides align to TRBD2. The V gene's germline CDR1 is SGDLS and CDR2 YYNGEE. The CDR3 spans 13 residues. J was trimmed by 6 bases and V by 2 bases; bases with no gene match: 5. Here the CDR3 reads CASSVSGEGEQYF. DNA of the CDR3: TGTGCCAGCAGCGTGTCCGGGGAGGGCGAGCAGTACTTC.

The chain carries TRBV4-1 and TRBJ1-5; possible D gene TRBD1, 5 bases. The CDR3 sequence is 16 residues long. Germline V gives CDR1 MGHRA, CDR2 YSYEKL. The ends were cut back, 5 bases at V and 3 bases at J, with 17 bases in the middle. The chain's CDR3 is CASSGGGGANNQPQHF. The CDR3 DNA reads TGCGCCAGCAGCGGTGGGGGAGGCGCGAACAATCAGCCCCAGCATTTT.

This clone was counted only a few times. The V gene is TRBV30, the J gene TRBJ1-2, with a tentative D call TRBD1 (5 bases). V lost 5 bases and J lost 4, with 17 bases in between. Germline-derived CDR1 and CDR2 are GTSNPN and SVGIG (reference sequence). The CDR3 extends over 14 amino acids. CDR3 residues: CAWHLNQGPYGYTF. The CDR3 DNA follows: TGTGCCTGGCACCTTAATCAGGGCCCCTATGGCTACACCTTC. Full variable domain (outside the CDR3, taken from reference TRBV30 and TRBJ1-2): SQTIHQWPATLVQPVGSPLSLECTVEGTSNPNLYWYRQAAGRGLQLLFYSVGIGQISSEVPQNLSASRPQDRQFILSSKKLLLSDSGFYLCAWHLNQGPYGYTFGSGTRLTVV.

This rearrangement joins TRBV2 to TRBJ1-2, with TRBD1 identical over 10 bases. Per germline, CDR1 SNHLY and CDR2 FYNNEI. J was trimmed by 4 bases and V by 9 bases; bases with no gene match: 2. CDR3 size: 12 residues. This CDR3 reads CARDRGSYGYTF. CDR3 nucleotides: TGTGCCAGGGACAGGGGGAGCTATGGCTACACCTTC.

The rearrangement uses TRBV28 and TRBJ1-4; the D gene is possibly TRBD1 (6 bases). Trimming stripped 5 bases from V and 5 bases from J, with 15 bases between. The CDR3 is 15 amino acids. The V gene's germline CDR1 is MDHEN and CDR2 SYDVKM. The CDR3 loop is CASSTWGGANEKLFF. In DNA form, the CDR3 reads TGTGCCAGCAGTACTTGGGGGGGCGCGAATGAAAAACTGTTTTTT. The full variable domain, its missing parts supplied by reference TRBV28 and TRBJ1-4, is DVKVTQSSRYLVKRTGEKVFLECVQDMDHENMFWYRQDPGLGLRLIYFSYDVKMKEKGDIPEGYSVSREKKERFSLILESASTNQTSMYLCASSTWGGANEKLFFGSGTQLSVL.

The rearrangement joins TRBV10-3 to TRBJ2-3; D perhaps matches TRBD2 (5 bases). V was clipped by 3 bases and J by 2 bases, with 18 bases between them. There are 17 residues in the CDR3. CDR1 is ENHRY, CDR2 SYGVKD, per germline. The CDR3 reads CAISDPFEGTYTDTQYF. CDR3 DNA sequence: TGTGCCATCAGTGACCCCTTTGAGGGAACCTACACAGATACGCAGTATTTT.

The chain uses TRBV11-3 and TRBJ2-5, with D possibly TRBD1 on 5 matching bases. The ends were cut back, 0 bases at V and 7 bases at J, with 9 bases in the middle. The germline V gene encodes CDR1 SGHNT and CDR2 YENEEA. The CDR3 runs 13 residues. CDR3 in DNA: TGTGCCAGCAGCTTAGATCAGGGCGGGACCCAGTACTTC. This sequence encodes CASSLDQGGTQYF.

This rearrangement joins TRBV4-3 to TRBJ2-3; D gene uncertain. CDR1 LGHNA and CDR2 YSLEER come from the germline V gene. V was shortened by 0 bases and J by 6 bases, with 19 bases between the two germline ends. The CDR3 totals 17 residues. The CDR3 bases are TGCGCCAGCAGCCAAGAATCGACTTCCGATGCCTCCGATACGCAGTATTTT. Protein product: CASSQESTSDASDTQYF.

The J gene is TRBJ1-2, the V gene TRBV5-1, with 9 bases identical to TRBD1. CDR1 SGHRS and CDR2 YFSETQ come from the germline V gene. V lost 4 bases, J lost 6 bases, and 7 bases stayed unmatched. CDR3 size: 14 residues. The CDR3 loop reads CASSLGQGMDGYTF. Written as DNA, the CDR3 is TGCGCCAGCAGCCTAGGACAGGGGATGGATGGCTACACCTTC.

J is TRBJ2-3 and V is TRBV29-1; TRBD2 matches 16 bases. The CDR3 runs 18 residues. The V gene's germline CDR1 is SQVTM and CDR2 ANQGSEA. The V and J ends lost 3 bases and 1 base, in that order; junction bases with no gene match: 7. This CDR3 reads CSVEGTSGRAGGTDTQYF. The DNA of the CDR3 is TGCAGCGTTGAGGGGACTAGCGGGAGGGCCGGAGGCACAGATACGCAGTATTTT.

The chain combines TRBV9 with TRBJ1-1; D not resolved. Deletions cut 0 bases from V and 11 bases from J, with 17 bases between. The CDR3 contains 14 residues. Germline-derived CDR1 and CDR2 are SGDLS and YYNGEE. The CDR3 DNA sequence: TGTGCCAGCAGCGTAGAAGGAGGCGCCGAGATGGCTTTCTTT. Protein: CASSVEGGAEMAFF. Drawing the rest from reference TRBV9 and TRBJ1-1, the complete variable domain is DSGVTQTPKHLITATGQRVTLRCSPRSGDLSVYWYQQSLDQGLQFLIQYYNGEERAKGNILERFSAQQFPDLHSELNLSSLELGDSALYFCASSVEGGAEMAFFGQGTRLTVV.

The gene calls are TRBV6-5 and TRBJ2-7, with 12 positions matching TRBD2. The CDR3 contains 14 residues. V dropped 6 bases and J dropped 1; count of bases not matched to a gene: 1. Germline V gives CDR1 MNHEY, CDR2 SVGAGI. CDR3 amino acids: CASRGLAGSYEQYF. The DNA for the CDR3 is TGTGCCAGCAGAGGACTAGCGGGATCCTACGAGCAGTACTTC.

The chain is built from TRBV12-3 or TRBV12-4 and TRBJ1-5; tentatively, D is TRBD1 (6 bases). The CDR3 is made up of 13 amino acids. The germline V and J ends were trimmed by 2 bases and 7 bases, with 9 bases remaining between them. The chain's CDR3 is CASSLRGTQPQHF. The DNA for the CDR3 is TGTGCCAGCAGTTTAAGGGGGACCCAGCCCCAGCATTTT.

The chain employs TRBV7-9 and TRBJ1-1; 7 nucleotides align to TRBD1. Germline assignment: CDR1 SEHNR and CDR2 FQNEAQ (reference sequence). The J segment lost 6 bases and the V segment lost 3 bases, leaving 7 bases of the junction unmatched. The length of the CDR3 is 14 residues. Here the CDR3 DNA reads TGTGCCAGCAGCTTCAGGGGGAAAGCGGCTGAAGCTTTCTTT. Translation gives CASSFRGKAAEAFF.

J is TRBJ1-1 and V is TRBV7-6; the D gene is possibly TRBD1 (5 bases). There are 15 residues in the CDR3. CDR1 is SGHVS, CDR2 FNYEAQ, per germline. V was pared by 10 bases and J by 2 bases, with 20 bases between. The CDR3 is CATTYQTGGNTEAFF. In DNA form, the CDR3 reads TGTGCCACTACCTACCAAACCGGGGGAAACACTGAAGCTTTCTTT.

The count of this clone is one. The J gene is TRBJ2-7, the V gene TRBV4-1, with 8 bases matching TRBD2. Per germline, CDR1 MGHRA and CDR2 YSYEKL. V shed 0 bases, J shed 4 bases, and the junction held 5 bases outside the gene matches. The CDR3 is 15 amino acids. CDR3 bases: TGCGCCAGCAGCCAAGATGCGGGAGGCTATTACGAGCAGTACTTC. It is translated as CASSQDAGGYYEQYF.

CDR3 sequence (DNA): TGTGCCAGCAGTTACAGGCAGGTGGGCCGACAACTGAACACTGAAGCTTTCTTT. Translation: CASSYRQVGRQLNTEAFF. This chain joins TRBV6-2 or TRBV6-3 and TRBJ1-1; D not certain. The ends were cut back, 2 bases at V and 0 bases at J, with 19 bases in the middle. The germline gives CDR1 MNHEY, CDR2 SVGEGT. The CDR3 has 18 residues.